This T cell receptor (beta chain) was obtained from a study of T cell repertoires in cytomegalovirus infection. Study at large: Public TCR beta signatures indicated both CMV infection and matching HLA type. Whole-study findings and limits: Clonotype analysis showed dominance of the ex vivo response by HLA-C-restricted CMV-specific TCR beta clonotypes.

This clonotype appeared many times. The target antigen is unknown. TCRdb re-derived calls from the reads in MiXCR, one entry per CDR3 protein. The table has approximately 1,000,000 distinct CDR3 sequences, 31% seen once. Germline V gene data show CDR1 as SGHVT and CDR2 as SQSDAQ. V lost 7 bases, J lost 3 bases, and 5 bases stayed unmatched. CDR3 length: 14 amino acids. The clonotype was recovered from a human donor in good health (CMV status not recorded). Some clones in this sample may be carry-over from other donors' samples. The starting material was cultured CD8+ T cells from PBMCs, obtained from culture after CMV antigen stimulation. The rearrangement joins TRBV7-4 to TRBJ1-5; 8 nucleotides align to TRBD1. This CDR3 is CASNWDRLNQPQHF. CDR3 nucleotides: TGTGCCAGCAACTGGGACAGGCTCAATCAGCCCCAGCATTTT.